The clone carrying this T cell receptor (beta chain) showed up many times. No antigen is known for it. The CDR3 end falls 3 residues outside the read, so it is completed with the germline J gene. This sample stems from a study of T cell clonality in common variable immunodeficiency. Overall study results and limits: In common variable immunodeficiency, TCR beta chains reportedly carried fewer deletions and N-nucleotide insertions. Authors noted CVID clonality's cause needs subpopulation repertoire sequencing.

Germline trimming cut 8 bases from V and 2 bases from J; bases unmatched to any gene: 3. The CDR3 is 13 residues long. CDR1 is ENHRY, CDR2 SYGVKD, per germline. Control and CVID samples contributed equal amounts of genomic DNA. Measured with immunoSEQ multiplex PCR; TCRdb has only the in-frame clones, and not every one. The sample is made up of about 7,300 clones, none counted only once. The receptor was derived from a human donor with common variable immunodeficiency. The sample consisted of peripheral blood mononuclear cells. J is TRBJ2-5 and V is TRBV10-3; 9 nucleotides align to TRBD1. This CDR3 is CAIAGTGQETQYF. The covered CDR3 bases are TGTGCCATCGCCGGGACAGGGCAAGAGACC.